These 28 T cell receptor beta chains originate from one sample sequenced in a study of blood T cell repertoires in COVID-19. The data were produced by immunoSEQ multiplex PCR, yet TCRdb's version contains in-frame clones alone and is incomplete. The repertoire holds some 250,000 clones, with 88% as singletons. The sequenced material came from peripheral blood. All receptors come from a woman in her 40s who had recovered from COVID-19.

Concerning this clone itself: This sample also contains other DNA sequences that code for the same CDR3. The chain uses TRBV19 and TRBJ2-5, with D uncertain. CDR1 is LNHDA and CDR2 is SQIVND in the germline V gene (reference sequence). V lost 6 bases and J lost 5, with 10 bases in between. The CDR3 has 12 amino acids. Here the CDR3 reads CASSPTGETQYF. DNA for the CDR3: TGTGCCAGTAGCCCCACCGGGGAGACCCAGTACTTC.

This chain uses TRBV15 with TRBJ1-2; D is perhaps TRBD1 (5 bases). The CDR3 runs to 16 residues. Germline V gene data show CDR1 as LNHNV and CDR2 as YYDKDF (reference sequence). Trimming pared 0 bases from V and 8 bases from J, leaving 19 bases between. The CDR3 coding sequence is TGTGCCACCAGCAGAGATGTGCAGGGTCCCGTCGGGGGCTACACCTTC. As protein: CATSRDVQGPVGGYTF.

The chain links TRBV5-6 to TRBJ2-7; a weak D match, TRBD2 (5 bases). Trimming removed 2 bases from V and 1 base from J, with 7 bases in between. The CDR3 covers 13 residues. Germline V lookup: CDR1 SGHDT, CDR2 YYEEEE. CDR3 sequence (DNA): TGTGCCAGCAGCTTAGGGAGATCCTACGAGCAGTACTTC. This gives the protein CASSLGRSYEQYF.

A note on this clone: Sequence at one end of the junction differs from germline and may be a read error. The CDR3 protein is CASSRGGNSHEQYF. CDR3 sequence (DNA): TGTGCCAGCAGCCGCGGGGGGAACTCCCACGAGCAGTACTTC. The chain links TRBV11-3 to TRBJ2-7; 8 bases are a match to TRBD2. The CDR3 runs 14 residues. Germline values: CDR1 SGHNT, CDR2 YENEEA.

This chain uses TRBV5-1 with TRBJ2-7; a weak D match, TRBD1 (6 bases). V gave up 0 bases and J gave up 6 bases, with 16 bases separating them. This CDR3 has 15 residues. From germline, CDR1 is SGHRS and CDR2 YFSETQ. This CDR3 is CASSLGDARGGEQYF. The CDR3 bases are TGCGCCAGCAGCTTGGGGGACGCTCGAGGGGGCGAGCAGTACTTC. The entire variable domain, with the rest obtained from reference TRBV5-1 and TRBJ2-7, is as follows: KAGVTQTPRYLIKTRGQQVTLSCSPISGHRSVSWYQQTPGQGLQFLFEYFSETQRNKGNFPGRFSGRQFSNSRSEMNVSTLELGDSALYLCASSLGDARGGEQYFGPGTRLTVT.

The chain couples TRBV20-1 to TRBJ1-2, with 7 bases fitting TRBD1. The germline CDR1 and CDR2 sequences are DFQATT and SNEGSKA (reference sequence). The CDR3 is 12 amino acids. Germline trimming cut 3 bases from V and 8 bases from J; bases unmatched to any gene: 6. The CDR3 region is CSASRQGVGYTF. The DNA for the CDR3 is TGCAGTGCTAGTCGGCAGGGGGTGGGCTACACCTTC.

The rearrangement joins TRBV2 to TRBJ2-2; maybe TRBD1 (6 bases). The CDR3 spans 15 residues. Germline values: CDR1 SNHLY, CDR2 FYNNEI. V was clipped by 6 bases and J by 1 base, with 12 bases between them. Written as DNA, the CDR3 is TGTGCCAGCAGCCTGGACAGCTTGAACACCGGGGAGCTGTTTTTT. Translated: CASSLDSLNTGELFF.

The chain is built from TRBV7-8 and TRBJ2-7; D call uncertain. The CDR3 covers 12 residues. The V gene lost 5 bases and the J gene lost 3 bases, with 8 bases spanning the gap. Germline CDR1 reads SGHVS; CDR2 reads FQNEAQ. CDR3 sequence reads: CASSLPHYEQYF. DNA for the CDR3: TGTGCCAGCAGCCTCCCCCACTACGAGCAGTACTTC.

This chain uses TRBV9 with TRBJ1-3; no firm D call. CDR1 and CDR2 from the germline V gene are SGDLS and YYNGEE. The CDR3 consists of 15 residues. V lost 0 bases and J lost 3, with 10 bases in between. CDR3 protein: CASSVVGDRGNTIYF. DNA for the CDR3: TGTGCCAGCAGCGTAGTCGGAGACCGTGGAAACACCATATATTTT.

The CDR3 is CATSLAGGRDTGELFF. CDR3 nucleotides: TGTGCCACCAGCCTAGCGGGAGGGCGGGACACCGGGGAGCTGTTTTTT. The V call is TRBV24-1, the J call TRBJ2-2; 12 bases agree with TRBD2. Germline-derived CDR1 and CDR2 are KGHDR and SFDVKD. The CDR3 is 16 amino acids. V was clipped by 7 bases and J by 3 bases; unmatched bases: 5.

This chain uses TRBV5-4 with TRBJ2-7, with D uncertain. CDR3 length: 13 residues. Trimming cost V 3 bases and J 0 bases, with 7 bases left between them. Germline CDR1 and CDR2: SGHNT and YYREEE (reference sequence). The CDR3 DNA sequence: TGTGCCAGCAGCTCGCCGAGCTCCTACGAGCAGTACTTC. It translates to CASSSPSSYEQYF.

The gene calls are TRBV5-1 and TRBJ2-3; TRBD2 matches at 12 bases. Germline-derived CDR1 and CDR2 are SGHRS and YFSETQ. V lost 4 bases, J lost 6 bases, and 3 bases stayed unmatched. This CDR3 has 14 amino acids. DNA for the CDR3: TGCGCCAGCAGCATCGGACTAGCGGGGGATACGCAGTATTTT. Protein sequence: CASSIGLAGDTQYF.

The chain links TRBV10-3 to TRBJ2-2; 9 nucleotides match TRBD1. Trimming at V came to 7 bases and at J to 4 bases, leaving 10 bases not matched to a gene. The CDR3 is 16 amino acids. Germline V gene sequence: CDR1 ENHRY, CDR2 SYGVKD. The CDR3 DNA is TGTGCCATCAAGGGCGGGACAGGGTGGCTCACCGGGGAGCTGTTTTTT. The encoded protein is CAIKGGTGWLTGELFF.

The chain links TRBV15 to TRBJ1-4; D is possibly TRBD1 (5 bases). This CDR3 spans 15 amino acids. Germline V gene lookup returns CDR1 LNHNV and CDR2 YYDKDF (reference sequence). The V end was cut by 4 bases, the J end by 4 bases, with 13 bases between. In DNA form, the CDR3 reads TGTGCCACCAGCACCCGGGGGGTGGGTAATGAAAAACTGTTTTTT. Translating gives CATSTRGVGNEKLFF. Full variable domain (remainder filled in from reference TRBV15 and TRBJ1-4): DAMVIQNPRYQVTQFGKPVTLSCSQTLNHNVMYWYQQKSSQAPKLLFHYYDKDFNNEADTPDNFQSRRPNTSFCFLDIRSPGLGDTAMYLCATSTRGVGNEKLFFGSGTQLSVL.

V and J are TRBV4-2 and TRBJ2-1, with 7 positions matching TRBD1. The length of the CDR3 is 15 residues. Germline V lookup: CDR1 LGHNA, CDR2 YNFKEQ. With 3 bases clipped from V and 3 bases from J, the junction kept 5 bases outside the gene matches. For the CDR3, the DNA is TGTGCCAGCAGCCAGGACAGGCCACACTACAATGAGCAGTTCTTC. It translates to CASSQDRPHYNEQFF.

This chain uses TRBV27 with TRBJ1-5, with a weak D call TRBD1 (5 bases). The CDR3 runs to 15 residues. Germline V lookup: CDR1 MNHEY, CDR2 SMNVEV (reference sequence). Between the trimmed V and J ends, which lost 3 bases and 4 bases, there was a span of 13 bases. CDR3 sequence (DNA): TGTGCCAGCAGTTTTTCCCCCGGGGGGAATCAGCCCCAGCATTTT. This gives the protein CASSFSPGGNQPQHF.

V usage is TRBV7-9 and J usage is TRBJ2-3, with 10 nucleotides matching TRBD2. V lost 5 bases and J lost 6; bases outside the gene matches: 17. The CDR3 is made up of 18 amino acids. From germline, CDR1 is SEHNR and CDR2 FQNEAQ (reference sequence). CDR3 in DNA: TGTGCCAGCAGCCCGCGAACTCAAGCGGGAGGGCCAGGCGATACGCAGTATTTT. This translates into CASSPRTQAGGPGDTQYF.

Here the CDR3 reads CASSLAGNQPQHF. Here the CDR3 DNA reads TGTGCCAGCAGTTTGGCGGGGAATCAGCCCCAGCATTTT. This rearrangement joins TRBV12-3 or TRBV12-4 to TRBJ1-5; no clear D gene. The V gene lost 3 bases and the J gene lost 4 bases, with 7 bases spanning the gap. The CDR3 runs to 13 residues.

The rearrangement joins TRBV10-1 to TRBJ2-7; 12 nucleotides align to TRBD1. The CDR3 extends over 15 amino acids. Germline V gene data show CDR1 as WNHNN and CDR2 as SYGVQD (reference sequence). V lost 3 bases and J lost 6; bases outside the gene matches: 6. The CDR3 protein is CASSERGQGAGEQYV. The CDR3 DNA sequence: TGCGCCAGCAGTGAAAGGGGACAGGGGGCCGGCGAGCAGTACGTC.

The genes are TRBV5-1 and TRBJ1-1; 7 positions match TRBD1. This CDR3 contains 14 residues. V was clipped by 1 base and J by 5 bases; unmatched bases: 5. From germline, CDR1 is SGHRS and CDR2 YFSETQ. CDR3 region: CASSLMPGGTEAFF. Here the CDR3 DNA reads TGCGCCAGCAGCTTGATGCCAGGGGGGACTGAAGCTTTCTTT.

The rearrangement joins TRBV4-3 to TRBJ1-5; tentatively, D is TRBD1 (5 bases). V was clipped by 0 bases and J by 7 bases, with 7 bases between them. The CDR3 length is 13 residues. The V gene's germline CDR1 is LGHNA and CDR2 YSLEER. In DNA form, the CDR3 reads TGCGCCAGCAGCCAAGATTGGGGCCAGCCCCAGCATTTT. This sequence encodes CASSQDWGQPQHF.

This sequence joins TRBV7-9 and TRBJ1-3, with D unresolved. The germline gives CDR1 SEHNR, CDR2 FQNEAQ (reference sequence). CDR3 size: 15 residues. The V and J ends lost 1 base and 4 bases respectively, with 11 bases between them. CDR3 amino acids: CASSLVGSGGNTIYF. CDR3 sequence (DNA): TGTGCCAGCAGCTTAGTCGGCAGCGGAGGAAACACCATATATTTT.

V and J are TRBV7-8 and TRBJ2-3; possibly TRBD2 for D (6 bases). The germline gives CDR1 SGHVS, CDR2 FQNEAQ. Between the trimmed V and J ends, which lost 5 bases and 4 bases, there was a span of 16 bases. This CDR3 spans 15 amino acids. The CDR3 here is CASSPRRTIADTQYF. The CDR3 nucleotides read TGTGCCAGCAGCCCTCGAAGGACTATAGCAGATACGCAGTATTTT.

V gene TRBV7-6 combines with J gene TRBJ2-1; the D gene is possibly TRBD2 (5 bases). Germline CDR1 SGHVS, CDR2 FNYEAQ. The length of the CDR3 is 16 residues. Trimming removed 5 bases from V and 0 bases from J, with 14 bases in between. Here the CDR3 DNA reads TGTGCCAGCAGCCCCAAAAGGAGGAGCTCCTACAATGAGCAGTTCTTC. It translates to CASSPKRRSSYNEQFF.

The chain uses TRBV27 and TRBJ1-1; D ambiguous. The ends were cut back, 0 bases at V and 7 bases at J, with 9 bases in the middle. The germline V gene has CDR1 MNHEY and CDR2 SMNVEV (reference sequence). The CDR3 is 13 residues long. The CDR3 protein is CASSLSAGNEAFF. As DNA, the CDR3 is TGTGCCAGCAGTTTATCGGCGGGGAATGAAGCTTTCTTT.

V usage is TRBV6-2 or TRBV6-3 and J usage is TRBJ2-7; TRBD1 aligns across 7 bases. V was clipped by 5 bases and J by 6 bases; unmatched bases: 7. Germline values: CDR1 MNHEY, CDR2 SVGEGT. The CDR3 covers 13 residues. The CDR3 reads CASSQRWDSEQYF. The CDR3 nucleotides are TGTGCCAGCAGTCAACGGTGGGACAGCGAGCAGTACTTC.

This sequence joins TRBV2 and TRBJ2-1; D gene unclear. Per germline, CDR1 SNHLY and CDR2 FYNNEI. The CDR3 spans 13 residues. V lost 6 bases and J 0 bases, leaving 6 bases between the germline ends. DNA of the CDR3: TGTGCCAGCAGGCTCGGCTCCTACAATGAGCAGTTCTTC. It is translated as CASRLGSYNEQFF.

As concerns this clone: The same CDR3 can be traced to other DNA sequences in this sample. The gene calls are TRBV30 and TRBJ1-1, with a tentative D call TRBD1 (6 bases). Trimming pared 3 bases from V and 2 bases from J, leaving 10 bases between. The CDR3 extends over 13 amino acids. Germline lookup yields CDR1 GTSNPN and CDR2 SVGIG (reference sequence). CDR3 DNA sequence: TGTGCCTGGAGCCGGGGGGGCAACACTGAAGCTTTCTTT. Translation gives CAWSRGGNTEAFF.